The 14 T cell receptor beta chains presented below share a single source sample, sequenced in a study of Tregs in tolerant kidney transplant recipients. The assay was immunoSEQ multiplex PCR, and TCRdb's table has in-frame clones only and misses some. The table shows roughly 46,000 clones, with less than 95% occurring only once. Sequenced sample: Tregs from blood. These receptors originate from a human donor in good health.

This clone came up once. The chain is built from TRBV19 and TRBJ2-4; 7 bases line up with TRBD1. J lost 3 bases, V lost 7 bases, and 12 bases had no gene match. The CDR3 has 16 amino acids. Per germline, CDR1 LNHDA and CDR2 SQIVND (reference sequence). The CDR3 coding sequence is TGTGCCAGTAAGGGGGCGGAACAGGGGAACAAAAACATTCAGTACTTC. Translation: CASKGAEQGNKNIQYF.

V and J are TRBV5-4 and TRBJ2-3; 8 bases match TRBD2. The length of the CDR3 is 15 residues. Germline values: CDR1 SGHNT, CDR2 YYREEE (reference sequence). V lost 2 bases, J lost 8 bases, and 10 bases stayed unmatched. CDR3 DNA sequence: TGTGCCAGCAGCTTCTCACAACTCGGGGGGGGTACGCAGTATTTT. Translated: CASSFSQLGGGTQYF.

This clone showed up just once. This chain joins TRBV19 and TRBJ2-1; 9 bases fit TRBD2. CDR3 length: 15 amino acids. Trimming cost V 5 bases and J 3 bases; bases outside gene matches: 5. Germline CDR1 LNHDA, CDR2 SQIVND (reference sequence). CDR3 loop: CASSLSGRSYNEQFF. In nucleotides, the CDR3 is TGTGCCAGTAGTCTGAGCGGGAGGAGCTACAATGAGCAGTTCTTC. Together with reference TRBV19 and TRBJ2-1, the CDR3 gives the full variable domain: DGGITQSPKYLFRKEGQNVTLSCEQNLNHDAMYWYRQDPGQGLRLIYYSQIVNDFQKGDIAEGYSVSREKKESFPLTVTSAQKNPTAFYLCASSLSGRSYNEQFFGPGTRLTVL.

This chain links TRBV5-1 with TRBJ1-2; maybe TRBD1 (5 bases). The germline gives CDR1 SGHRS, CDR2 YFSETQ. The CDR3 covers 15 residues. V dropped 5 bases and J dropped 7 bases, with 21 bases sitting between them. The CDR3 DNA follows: TGCGCCAGCAGGGCGGGGGTATTGTCTCTCGGTGGCTACACCTTC. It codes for CASRAGVLSLGGYTF.

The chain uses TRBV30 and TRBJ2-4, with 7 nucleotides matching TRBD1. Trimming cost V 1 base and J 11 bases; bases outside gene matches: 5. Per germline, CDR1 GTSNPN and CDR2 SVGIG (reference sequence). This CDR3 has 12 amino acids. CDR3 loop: CAWSGGTVVQYF. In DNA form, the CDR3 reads TGTGCCTGGAGTGGGGGGACAGTAGTTCAGTACTTC.

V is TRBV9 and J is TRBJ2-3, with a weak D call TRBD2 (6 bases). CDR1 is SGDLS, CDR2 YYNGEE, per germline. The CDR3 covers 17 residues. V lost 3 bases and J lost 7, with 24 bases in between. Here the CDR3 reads CASSGGGSGLSRHTQYF. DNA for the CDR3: TGTGCCAGCAGCGGTGGGGGGTCTGGACTTTCTAGGCATACGCAGTATTTT.

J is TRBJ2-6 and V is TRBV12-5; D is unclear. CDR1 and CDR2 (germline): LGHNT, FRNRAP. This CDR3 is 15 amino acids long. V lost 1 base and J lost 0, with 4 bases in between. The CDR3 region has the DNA TGTGCTAGTGGTTTGGGGGGCTCTGGGGCCAACGTCCTGACTTTC. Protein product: CASGLGGSGANVLTF.

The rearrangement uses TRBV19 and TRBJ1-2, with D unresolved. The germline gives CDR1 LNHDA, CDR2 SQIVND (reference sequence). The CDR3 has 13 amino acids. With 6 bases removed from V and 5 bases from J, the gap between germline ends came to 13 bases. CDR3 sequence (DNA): TGTGCCAGTAGCCTCCCTCAAAATTATGGCTACACCTTC. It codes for CASSLPQNYGYTF.

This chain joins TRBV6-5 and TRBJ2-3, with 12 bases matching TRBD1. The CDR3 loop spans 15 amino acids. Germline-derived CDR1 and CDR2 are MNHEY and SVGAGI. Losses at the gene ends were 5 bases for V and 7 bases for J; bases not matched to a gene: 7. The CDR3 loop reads CASSRDRGRENTQYF. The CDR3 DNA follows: TGTGCCAGCAGTCGGGACAGGGGGCGTGAAAATACGCAGTATTTT.

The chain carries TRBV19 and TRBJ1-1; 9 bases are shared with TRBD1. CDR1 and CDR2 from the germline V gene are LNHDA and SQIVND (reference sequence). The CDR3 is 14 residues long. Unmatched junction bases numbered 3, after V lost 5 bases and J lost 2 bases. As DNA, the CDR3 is TGTGCCAGTAGTGACAGGGGGGTTAACACTGAAGCTTTCTTT. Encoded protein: CASSDRGVNTEAFF. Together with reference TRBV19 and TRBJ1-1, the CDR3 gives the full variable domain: DGGITQSPKYLFRKEGQNVTLSCEQNLNHDAMYWYRQDPGQGLRLIYYSQIVNDFQKGDIAEGYSVSREKKESFPLTVTSAQKNPTAFYLCASSDRGVNTEAFFGQGTRLTVV.

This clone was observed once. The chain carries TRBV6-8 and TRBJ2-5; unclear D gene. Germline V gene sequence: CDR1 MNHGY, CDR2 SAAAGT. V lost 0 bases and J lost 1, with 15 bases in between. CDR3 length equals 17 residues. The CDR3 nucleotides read TGTGCCAGCAGTTACTCGACTTCCAGTCCCTTCCAAGAGACCCAGTACTTC. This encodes CASSYSTSSPFQETQYF.

CDR3 in amino acids: CASLIGLAGHNEQFF. The CDR3 nucleotides read TGTGCCAGTTTGATAGGACTAGCGGGGCACAATGAGCAGTTCTTC. The genes are TRBV6-1 and TRBJ2-1; 12 bases line up with TRBD2. V lost 9 bases and J lost 5; bases outside the gene matches: 8. This CDR3 has 15 amino acids. Per germline, CDR1 MNHNS and CDR2 SASEGT.

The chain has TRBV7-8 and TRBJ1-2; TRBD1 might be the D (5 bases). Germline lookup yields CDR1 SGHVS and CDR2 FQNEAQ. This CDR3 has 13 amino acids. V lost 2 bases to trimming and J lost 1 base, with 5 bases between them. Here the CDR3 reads CASSLQGNYGYTF. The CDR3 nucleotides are TGTGCCAGCAGCTTACAGGGTAACTATGGCTACACCTTC.

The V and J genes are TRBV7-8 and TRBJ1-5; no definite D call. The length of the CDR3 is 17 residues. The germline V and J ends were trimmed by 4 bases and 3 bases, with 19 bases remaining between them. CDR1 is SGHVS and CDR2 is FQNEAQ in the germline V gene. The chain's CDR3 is CASSSRVFGSSNQPQHF. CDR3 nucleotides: TGTGCCAGCAGCTCGAGGGTTTTTGGTTCCTCCAATCAGCCCCAGCATTTT.